Below are 11 T cell receptor beta chains sequenced from a single sample in a study of cytomegalovirus exposure and HLA in healthy donors. This PCR relied on a set of 60 Vbeta primers and 13 Jbeta primers. Libraries were prepared by immunoSEQ multiplex PCR; TCRdb keeps only in-frame clonotypes and omits some of them. The sample holds 85,000 to 100,000 clones, about four fifths seen once. Sample: PBMCs. The receptors derive from a woman younger than 35 in good health and CMV-seropositive.

V is TRBV9 and J is TRBJ2-7; possibly TRBD1 for D (5 bases). Trimming removed 0 bases from V and 4 bases from J, with 14 bases in between. CDR1 SGDLS and CDR2 YYNGEE come from the germline V gene. The CDR3 contains 15 residues. The CDR3 reads CASSVAPGSGYEQYF. DNA of the CDR3: TGTGCCAGCAGCGTAGCCCCAGGGTCAGGGTACGAGCAGTACTTC.

This sequence joins TRBV9 and TRBJ1-1, with D hard to call. Trimming shortened V by 2 bases and J by 3 bases, and 11 bases separated the two germline ends. Germline assignment: CDR1 SGDLS and CDR2 YYNGEE. This CDR3 has 14 residues. CDR3 DNA: TGTGCCAGCAGCGTGGAGGGTCGGGACACTGAAGCTTTCTTT. Encoded protein: CASSVEGRDTEAFF.

For the CDR3, the DNA is TGTGCCACCAGCAGAGGTCTTCGTGCGGGAGGAGCGACGTACAATGAGCAGTTCTTC. Translated: CATSRGLRAGGATYNEQFF. V gene TRBV15 combines with J gene TRBJ2-1, with 8 bases matching TRBD2. This CDR3 has 19 residues. Germline V gene lookup returns CDR1 LNHNV and CDR2 YYDKDF (reference sequence). The trim removed 1 base at V and 4 bases at J, leaving 15 bases unmatched.

This sequence joins TRBV14 and TRBJ2-5, with TRBD1 identical over 7 bases. Trimming took 4 bases from V and 5 from J; bases not matched to a gene: 10. This CDR3 is 15 amino acids long. Looked up from germline, CDR1 is SGHDN and CDR2 is FVKESK. The CDR3 sequence: CASSPNTGAGETQYF. As DNA, the CDR3 is TGTGCCAGCAGCCCAAATACAGGGGCCGGGGAGACCCAGTACTTC.

The V gene is TRBV27, the J gene TRBJ2-1; D remains ambiguous. V lost 5 bases to trimming and J lost 6 bases, with 11 bases between them. The CDR3 totals 13 residues. The V gene's germline CDR1 is MNHEY and CDR2 SMNVEV (reference sequence). The CDR3 DNA reads TGTGCCAGCAGTCGAGCAGCGCTCAATGAGCAGTTCTTC. It is translated as CASSRAALNEQFF.

The rearrangement links TRBV19 to TRBJ2-7; D gene unclear. Trimming cost V 3 bases and J 2 bases, with 11 bases left between them. Germline loops: CDR1 LNHDA, CDR2 SQIVND (reference sequence). This CDR3 has 14 residues. CDR3 in amino acids: CASSIPGATYEQYF. CDR3 coding DNA: TGTGCCAGTAGTATCCCGGGTGCTACCTACGAGCAGTACTTC.

The genes are TRBV29-1 and TRBJ2-1; 12 bases align to TRBD2. The CDR3 runs 15 residues. Losses at the gene ends were 4 bases for V and 0 bases for J; bases not matched to a gene: 1. Germline CDR1 reads SQVTM; CDR2 reads ANQGSEA. The DNA of the CDR3 is TGCAGCGTTGCGGGACTAGCGGGCTCCTACAATGAGCAGTTCTTC. This gives the protein CSVAGLAGSYNEQFF.

The chain combines TRBV7-9 with TRBJ2-6; weak D call: TRBD1 (6 bases). This CDR3 comprises 15 residues. Germline V gives CDR1 SEHNR, CDR2 FQNEAQ (reference sequence). Between the trimmed V and J ends, which lost 1 base and 5 bases, there was a span of 9 bases. The CDR3 DNA sequence: TGTGCCAGCAGCTTAGTACAGGGTTGGGCCAACGTCCTGACTTTC. Translation: CASSLVQGWANVLTF.

The V gene is TRBV6-5, the J gene TRBJ1-1; perhaps TRBD1 as D (6 bases). The V gene lost 6 bases and the J gene lost 3 bases, with 14 bases spanning the gap. This CDR3 is 14 amino acids long. Germline assignment: CDR1 MNHEY and CDR2 SVGAGI. CDR3 sequence reads: CASRGGGGHTEAFF. CDR3 in DNA: TGTGCCAGCAGGGGAGGGGGGGGCCACACTGAAGCTTTCTTT.

The chain is built from TRBV15 and TRBJ2-4, with 7 positions matching TRBD1. The ends lost 2 bases at V and 6 bases at J; junction bases unmatched: 4. This CDR3 spans 14 amino acids. Per the germline V gene, CDR1 is LNHNV and CDR2 is YYDKDF (reference sequence). CDR3 loop: CATSRNRGGNIQYF. The CDR3 DNA follows: TGTGCCACCAGCAGAAACAGGGGCGGAAACATTCAGTACTTC.

This chain uses TRBV28 with TRBJ2-3, with TRBD2 identical over 7 bases. Germline CDR1 is MDHEN and CDR2 is SYDVKM. J was trimmed by 3 bases and V by 5 bases; bases with no gene match: 5. This CDR3 has 14 residues. Written as DNA, the CDR3 is TGTGCCAGCAGTGGACTAGGCGGTACAGATACGCAGTATTTT. Encoded protein: CASSGLGGTDTQYF. Filled out from reference TRBV28 and TRBJ2-3, the complete variable domain reads DVKVTQSSRYLVKRTGEKVFLECVQDMDHENMFWYRQDPGLGLRLIYFSYDVKMKEKGDIPEGYSVSREKKERFSLILESASTNQTSMYLCASSGLGGTDTQYFGPGTRLTVL.